The clone carrying this TCR beta chain was counted a single time. This entry is derived from a study of blood T cell repertoires in COVID-19. The CDR3 is made up of 15 amino acids. V shed 5 bases and J 7 bases; nucleotides not matched to a gene: 10. CDR1 is MNHEY, CDR2 SMNVEV, per germline (reference sequence). Cohort assignment relied on participant-reported clinical history. Here immunoSEQ multiplex PCR was the method, and the copy in TCRdb shows in-frame clones only, minus some. The sample yields under 300,000 clones, 75% to 90% seen once. V is TRBV27 and J is TRBJ2-1; TRBD2 aligns across 8 bases. Material for sequencing was PBMCs or T cells enriched from blood (not recorded which). The clonotype was recovered from a woman between 18 and 29 years old who had recovered from COVID-19. The CDR3 DNA reads TGTGCCAGCAGTCCGTGGACTAGCTTCTCGAATGAGCAGTTCTTC. Residues: CASSPWTSFSNEQFF.